The entry that follows covers one T cell receptor (beta chain) sequence. Clinical Activity Scores of at least 3, NOSPECS grades of at least 4 and durations under 3 months characterized ophthalmopathy patients. What was amplified from RNA transcripts were TCR beta CDR3 regions. First-round RT-PCR with HTBI primers amplified the TCR CDR3 region. TCRdb re-called the multiplex PCR reads through MiXCR, storing one row per CDR3 protein. Of around 600,000 distinct CDR3 sequences listed, approximately 15% are singletons. Trimming cost V 5 bases and J 7 bases; bases outside gene matches: 10. CDR1 is LNHDA, CDR2 SQIVND, per germline (reference sequence). The CDR3 is 16 residues long. These data originate in a study of T cells in Graves' hyperthyroidism and ophthalmopathy.

This TCR came from a woman aged 18-29 years with Graves' ophthalmopathy. The gene calls are TRBV19 and TRBJ2-1; TRBD1 agrees at 11 bases. The sequencing sample was made of blood. This CDR3 reads CASSPYGTGGGNEQFF. The CDR3 DNA sequence: TGTGCCAGTAGTCCGTACGGGACAGGGGGAGGGAATGAGCAGTTCTTC.